The TCR beta chain described here comes from a study of T-cell reconstitution after alpha-beta-depleted transplantation in children. The authors prepared the TCRbeta library with unique molecular identifiers. TCRdb called the PCR reads again in MiXCR, with one record for every CDR3 protein. The sample has some 530,000 distinct CDR3 sequences, around an eighth seen once. From germline, CDR1 is WSHSY and CDR2 SAAADI. Trimming stripped 8 bases from V and 6 bases from J, with 14 bases between. There are 13 residues in the CDR3. This clonotype was found a few times. The gene calls are TRBV10-2 and TRBJ2-1; no clear D gene. Sequences were derived from PBMCs from the stem cell graft donor, sampled from the stem cell graft. The sequence came from a human donor who donated a stem cell graft to a child with combined immunodeficiency. This CDR3 is CASSSVQSNEQFF. The CDR3 DNA reads TGCGCCAGCTCGTCAGTGCAGAGCAATGAGCAGTTCTTC.